The T cell receptor (beta chain) described here comes from a study of cytomegalovirus exposure and HLA in healthy donors. Study outcomes and limitations: An analysis done earlier found most TCR beta V segments productive about 87% or about 30% of the time. For presence/absence analyses, sequencing depth was assumed to be roughly uniform across donors. With later analysis, a missense DCLRE1C variant became linked to TCR beta V- and J-gene trimming. In a later analysis, at a false discovery rate of 0.05, roughly 17,000 TCR beta sequences matched HLA alleles.

Germline loops: CDR1 SGHVS, CDR2 FNYEAQ. V shed 6 bases, J shed 7 bases, and the junction held 14 bases outside the gene matches. The CDR3 contains 16 residues. PCR amplification relied on 60 Vbeta primers (plus 13 Jbeta primers). The protocol was immunoSEQ multiplex PCR, while the TCRdb copy is restricted to in-frame clones and leaves out a portion. Here the sample spans approximately 140,000 clones, 82% being singletons. As regards this clone: Its specificity is not known.

This chain uses TRBV7-6 with TRBJ1-1; 10 bases fit TRBD1. The TCR sequence derives from a man aged 18 to 35 in good health and CMV-seropositive. The sample taken for sequencing was PBMCs. In nucleotides, the CDR3 is TGTGCCAGCAGTGTCCGGGACAGGGGTATCGGAAGTGAAGCTTTCTTT. Amino acids: CASSVRDRGIGSEAFF.